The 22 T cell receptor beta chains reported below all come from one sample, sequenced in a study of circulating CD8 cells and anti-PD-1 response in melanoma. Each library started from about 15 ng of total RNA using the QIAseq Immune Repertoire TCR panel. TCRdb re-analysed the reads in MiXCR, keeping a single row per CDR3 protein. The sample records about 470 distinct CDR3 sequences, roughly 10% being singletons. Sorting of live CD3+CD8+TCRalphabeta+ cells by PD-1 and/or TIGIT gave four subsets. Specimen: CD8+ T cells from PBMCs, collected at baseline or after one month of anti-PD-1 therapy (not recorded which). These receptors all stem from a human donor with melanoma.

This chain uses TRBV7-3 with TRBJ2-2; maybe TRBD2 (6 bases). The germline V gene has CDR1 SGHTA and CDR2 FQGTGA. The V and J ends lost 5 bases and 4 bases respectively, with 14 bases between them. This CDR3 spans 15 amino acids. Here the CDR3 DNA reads TGTGCCAGCAGCCGGCTAGCGAGAGGCACCGGGGAGCTGTTTTTT. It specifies CASSRLARGTGELFF.

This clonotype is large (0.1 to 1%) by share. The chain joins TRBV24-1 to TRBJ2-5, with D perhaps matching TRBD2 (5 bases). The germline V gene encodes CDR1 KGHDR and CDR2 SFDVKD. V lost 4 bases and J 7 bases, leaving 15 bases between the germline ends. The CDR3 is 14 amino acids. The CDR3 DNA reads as TGTGCCACCAGTGAAACCGGACTTGGCGGGACCCAGTACTTC. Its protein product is CATSETGLGGTQYF.

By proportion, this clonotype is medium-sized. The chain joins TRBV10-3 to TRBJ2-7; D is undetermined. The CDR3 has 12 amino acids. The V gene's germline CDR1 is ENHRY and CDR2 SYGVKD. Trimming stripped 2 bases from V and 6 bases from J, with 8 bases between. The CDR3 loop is CAISEPPGEQYF. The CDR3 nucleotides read TGTGCCATCAGTGAGCCCCCGGGCGAGCAGTACTTC.

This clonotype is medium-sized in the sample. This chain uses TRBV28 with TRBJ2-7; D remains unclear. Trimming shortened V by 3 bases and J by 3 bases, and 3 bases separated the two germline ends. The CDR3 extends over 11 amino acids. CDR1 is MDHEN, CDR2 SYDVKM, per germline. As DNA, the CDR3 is TGTGCCAGCAGTTTGGTCTACGAGCAGTACTTC. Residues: CASSLVYEQYF. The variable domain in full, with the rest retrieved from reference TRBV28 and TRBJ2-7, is DVKVTQSSRYLVKRTGEKVFLECVQDMDHENMFWYRQDPGLGLRLIYFSYDVKMKEKGDIPEGYSVSREKKERFSLILESASTNQTSMYLCASSLVYEQYFGPGTRLTVT.

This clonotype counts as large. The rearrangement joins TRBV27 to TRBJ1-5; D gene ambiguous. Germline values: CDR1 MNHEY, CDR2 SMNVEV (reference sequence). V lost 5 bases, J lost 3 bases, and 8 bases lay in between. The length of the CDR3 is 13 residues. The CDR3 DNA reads TGTGCCAGCAGTCGTACTCTCAATCAGCCCCAGCATTTT. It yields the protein CASSRTLNQPQHF.

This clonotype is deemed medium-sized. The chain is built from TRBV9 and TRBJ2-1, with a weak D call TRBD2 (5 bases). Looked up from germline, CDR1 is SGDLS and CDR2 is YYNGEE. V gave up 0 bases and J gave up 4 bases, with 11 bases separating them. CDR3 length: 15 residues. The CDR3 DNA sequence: TGTGCCAGCAGCGTAGAACTAGGTGGATACAATGAGCAGTTCTTC. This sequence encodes CASSVELGGYNEQFF.

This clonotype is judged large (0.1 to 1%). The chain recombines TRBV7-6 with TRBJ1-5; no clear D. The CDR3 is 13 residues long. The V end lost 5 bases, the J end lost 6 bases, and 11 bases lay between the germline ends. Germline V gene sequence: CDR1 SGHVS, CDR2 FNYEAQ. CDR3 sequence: CASSPQPSQPQHF. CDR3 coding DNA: TGTGCCAGCAGCCCCCAACCCAGTCAGCCCCAGCATTTT.

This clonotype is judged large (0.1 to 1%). CDR3 residues: CASSPLSTGPQHF. Written as DNA, the CDR3 is TGTGCCAGCAGTCCGCTCAGTACCGGGCCCCAGCATTTT. The chain has TRBV27 and TRBJ1-5, with D unclear. The CDR3 loop spans 13 amino acids. Germline assignment: CDR1 MNHEY and CDR2 SMNVEV (reference sequence). V dropped 5 bases and J dropped 9 bases, with 14 bases sitting between them.

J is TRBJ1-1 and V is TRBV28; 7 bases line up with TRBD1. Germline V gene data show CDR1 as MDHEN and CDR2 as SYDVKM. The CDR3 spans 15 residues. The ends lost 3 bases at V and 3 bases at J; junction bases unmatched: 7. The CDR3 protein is CASSLRGTADTEAFF. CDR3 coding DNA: TGTGCCAGCAGTTTGAGGGGGACAGCCGACACTGAAGCTTTCTTT.

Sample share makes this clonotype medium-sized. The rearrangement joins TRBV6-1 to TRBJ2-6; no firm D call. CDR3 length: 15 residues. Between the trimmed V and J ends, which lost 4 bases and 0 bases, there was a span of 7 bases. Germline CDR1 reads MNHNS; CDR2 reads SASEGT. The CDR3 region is CASSAANSGANVLTF. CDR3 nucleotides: TGTGCCAGCAGTGCAGCCAACTCTGGGGCCAACGTCCTGACTTTC.

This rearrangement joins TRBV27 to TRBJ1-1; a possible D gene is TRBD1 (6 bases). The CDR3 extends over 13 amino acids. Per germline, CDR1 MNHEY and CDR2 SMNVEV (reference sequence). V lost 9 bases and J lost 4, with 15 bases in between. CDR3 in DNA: TGTGCCAGGAGCCCGGCGGGGGCCACTGAAGCTTTCTTT. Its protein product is CARSPAGATEAFF.

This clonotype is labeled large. CDR3 sequence reads: CASSGTGPLYGYTF. For the CDR3, the DNA is TGTGCCAGCAGCGGGACAGGGCCTCTCTATGGCTACACCTTC. This chain links TRBV6-1 with TRBJ1-2; 9 nucleotides line up with TRBD1. CDR3 size: 14 residues. V shed 6 bases and J 4 bases; nucleotides not matched to a gene: 6. Germline loops: CDR1 MNHNS, CDR2 SASEGT.

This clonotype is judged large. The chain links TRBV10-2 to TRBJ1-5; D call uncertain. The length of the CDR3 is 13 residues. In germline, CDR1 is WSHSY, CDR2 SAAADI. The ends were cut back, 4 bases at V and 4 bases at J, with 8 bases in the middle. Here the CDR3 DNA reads TGCGCCAGCAGTGGAACGGGGAATCAGCCCCAGCATTTT. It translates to CASSGTGNQPQHF.

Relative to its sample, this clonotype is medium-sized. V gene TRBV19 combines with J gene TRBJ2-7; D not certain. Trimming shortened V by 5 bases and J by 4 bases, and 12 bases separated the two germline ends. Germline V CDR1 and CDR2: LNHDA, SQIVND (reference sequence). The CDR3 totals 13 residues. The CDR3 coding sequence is TGTGCCAGTAGTCCACGATCCGGTTACGAGCAGTACTTC. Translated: CASSPRSGYEQYF. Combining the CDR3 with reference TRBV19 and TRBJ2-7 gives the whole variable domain DGGITQSPKYLFRKEGQNVTLSCEQNLNHDAMYWYRQDPGQGLRLIYYSQIVNDFQKGDIAEGYSVSREKKESFPLTVTSAQKNPTAFYLCASSPRSGYEQYFGPGTRLTVT.

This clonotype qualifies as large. Here the CDR3 DNA reads TGTGCCAGCTCGTGGACGGGGTATTACAATGAGCAGTTCTTC. It encodes CASSWTGYYNEQFF. This chain connects TRBV18 to TRBJ2-1; perhaps TRBD2 as D (5 bases). The CDR3 has 14 residues. Germline loops: CDR1 KGHSH, CDR2 LQKENI. Deletions cut 6 bases from V and 4 bases from J, with 13 bases between.

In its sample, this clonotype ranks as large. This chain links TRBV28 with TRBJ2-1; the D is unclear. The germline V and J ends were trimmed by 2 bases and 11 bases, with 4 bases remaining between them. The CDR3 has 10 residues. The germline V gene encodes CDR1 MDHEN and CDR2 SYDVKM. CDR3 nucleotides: TGTGCCAGCAGTTTAGGTCAGCAGTTCTTC. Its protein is CASSLGQQFF.

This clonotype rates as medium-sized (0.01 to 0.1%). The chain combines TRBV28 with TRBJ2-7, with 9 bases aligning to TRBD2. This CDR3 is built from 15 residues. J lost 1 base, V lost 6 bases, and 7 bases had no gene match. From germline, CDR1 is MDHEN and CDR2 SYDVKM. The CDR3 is CASRKIAGVSYEQYF. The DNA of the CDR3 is TGTGCCAGCAGGAAGATAGCGGGAGTATCCTACGAGCAGTACTTC. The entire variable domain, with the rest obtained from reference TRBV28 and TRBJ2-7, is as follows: DVKVTQSSRYLVKRTGEKVFLECVQDMDHENMFWYRQDPGLGLRLIYFSYDVKMKEKGDIPEGYSVSREKKERFSLILESASTNQTSMYLCASRKIAGVSYEQYFGPGTRLTVT.

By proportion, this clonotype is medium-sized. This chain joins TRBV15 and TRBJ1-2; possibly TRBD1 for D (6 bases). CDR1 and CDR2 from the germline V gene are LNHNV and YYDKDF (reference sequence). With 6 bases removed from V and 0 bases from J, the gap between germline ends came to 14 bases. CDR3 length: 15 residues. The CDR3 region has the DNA TGTGCCACCAGGTTGACAGGACCTACTAACTATGGCTACACCTTC. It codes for CATRLTGPTNYGYTF.

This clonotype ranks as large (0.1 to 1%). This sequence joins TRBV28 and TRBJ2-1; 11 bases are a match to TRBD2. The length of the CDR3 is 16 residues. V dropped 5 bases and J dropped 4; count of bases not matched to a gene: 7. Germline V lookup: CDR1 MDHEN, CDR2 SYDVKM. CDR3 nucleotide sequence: TGTGCCAGCAGTCCCCTAGCGGGAGGACGTTACAATGAGCAGTTCTTC. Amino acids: CASSPLAGGRYNEQFF.

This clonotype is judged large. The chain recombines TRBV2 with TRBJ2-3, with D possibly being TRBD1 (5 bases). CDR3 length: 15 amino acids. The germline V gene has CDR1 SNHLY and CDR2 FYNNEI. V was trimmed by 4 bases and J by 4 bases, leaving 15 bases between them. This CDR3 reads CASSGGWGGADTQYF. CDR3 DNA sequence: TGTGCCAGCAGTGGAGGTTGGGGCGGCGCAGATACGCAGTATTTT. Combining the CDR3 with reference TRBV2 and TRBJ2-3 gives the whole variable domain EPEVTQTPSHQVTQMGQEVILRCVPISNHLYFYWYRQILGQKVEFLVSFYNNEISEKSEIFDDQFSVERPDGSNFTLKIRSTKLEDSAMYFCASSGGWGGADTQYFGPGTRLTVL.

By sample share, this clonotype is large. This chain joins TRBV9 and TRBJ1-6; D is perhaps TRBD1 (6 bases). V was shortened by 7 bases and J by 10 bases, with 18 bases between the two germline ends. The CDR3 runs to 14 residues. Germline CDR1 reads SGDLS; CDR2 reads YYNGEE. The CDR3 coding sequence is TGTGCCAGCGGGTCCCCAGGGGCTGGGTCACCCCTCCACTTT. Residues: CASGSPGAGSPLHF.

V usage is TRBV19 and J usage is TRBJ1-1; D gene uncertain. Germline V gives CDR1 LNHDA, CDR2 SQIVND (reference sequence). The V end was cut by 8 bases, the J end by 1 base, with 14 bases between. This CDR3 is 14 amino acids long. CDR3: CASGKDRENTEAFF. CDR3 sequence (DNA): TGTGCCAGTGGTAAAGACCGCGAGAACACTGAAGCTTTCTTT. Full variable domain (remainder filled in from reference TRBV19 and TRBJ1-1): DGGITQSPKYLFRKEGQNVTLSCEQNLNHDAMYWYRQDPGQGLRLIYYSQIVNDFQKGDIAEGYSVSREKKESFPLTVTSAQKNPTAFYLCASGKDRENTEAFFGQGTRLTVV.